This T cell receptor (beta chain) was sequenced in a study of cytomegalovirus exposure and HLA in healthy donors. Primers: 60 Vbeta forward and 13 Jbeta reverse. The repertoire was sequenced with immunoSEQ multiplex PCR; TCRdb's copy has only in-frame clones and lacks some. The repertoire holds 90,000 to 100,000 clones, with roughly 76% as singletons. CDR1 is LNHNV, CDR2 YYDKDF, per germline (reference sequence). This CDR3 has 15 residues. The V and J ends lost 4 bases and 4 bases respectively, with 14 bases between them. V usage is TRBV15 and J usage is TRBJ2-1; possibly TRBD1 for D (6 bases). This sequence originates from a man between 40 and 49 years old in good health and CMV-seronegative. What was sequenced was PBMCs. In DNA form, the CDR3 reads TGTGCCACCAGCACCCAAAGGACAGATTACAATGAGCAGTTCTTC. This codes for CATSTQRTDYNEQFF.